Shown below are 9 T cell receptor beta chains from a single sample sequenced in a study of OX40 agonist ivuxolimab in advanced cancers. Profiled with immunoSEQ multiplex PCR; TCRdb holds only in-frame clones, not every one. This table has roughly 75,000 clones, 80% to 90% appearing once. Sample: CD4+ or CD8+ T cells sorted from blood, taken in a trial of the OX40 agonist ivuxolimab. Receptor source: an adult with an advanced solid tumor such as melanoma, head and neck, liver or kidney cancer.

The chain carries TRBV11-3 and TRBJ1-3; D is uncertain. Germline V gene data show CDR1 as SGHNT and CDR2 as YENEEA. Trimming stripped 1 base from V and 1 base from J, with 5 bases between. This CDR3 is built from 14 residues. CDR3 nucleotide sequence: TGTGCCAGCAGCTTAGCCGGATCTGGAAACACCATATATTTT. Translating it yields CASSLAGSGNTIYF. Full variable domain (missing parts from reference TRBV11-3 and TRBJ1-3): EAGVVQSPRYKIIEKKQPVAFWCNPISGHNTLYWYLQNLGQGPELLIRYENEEAVDDSQLPKDRFSAERLKGVDSTLKIQPAELGDSAVYLCASSLAGSGNTIYFGEGSWLTVV.

The chain links TRBV30 to TRBJ2-7; TRBD1 matches at 10 bases. With V trimmed by 0 bases and J by 6 bases, 14 bases remained unmatched. Germline V gives CDR1 GTSNPN, CDR2 SVGIG (reference sequence). The length of the CDR3 is 17 residues. CDR3 sequence: CAWSVRDRGTGAFEQYF. CDR3 bases: TGTGCCTGGAGTGTGAGAGATCGGGGGACAGGGGCCTTCGAGCAGTACTTC. The entire variable domain, with the rest obtained from reference TRBV30 and TRBJ2-7, is as follows: SQTIHQWPATLVQPVGSPLSLECTVEGTSNPNLYWYRQAAGRGLQLLFYSVGIGQISSEVPQNLSASRPQDRQFILSSKKLLLSDSGFYLCAWSVRDRGTGAFEQYFGPGTRLTVT.

This clone turned up a few times. This rearrangement joins TRBV9 to TRBJ1-3; TRBD1 agrees at 7 bases. Germline V gene sequence: CDR1 SGDLS, CDR2 YYNGEE. With V trimmed by 2 bases and J by 0 bases, 2 bases remained unmatched. This CDR3 region has 15 residues. The CDR3 DNA is TGTGCCAGCAGCGTCACAGGGGTCTCTGGAAACACCATATATTTT. Translation gives CASSVTGVSGNTIYF.

V gene TRBV7-3 combines with J gene TRBJ1-2, with D possibly being TRBD1 (5 bases). Trimming shortened V by 5 bases and J by 8 bases, and 21 bases separated the two germline ends. CDR1 is SGHTA, CDR2 FQGTGA, per germline. This CDR3 region has 15 residues. CDR3 sequence reads: CASSGSTASRGGYTF. Here the CDR3 DNA reads TGTGCCAGCAGCGGGTCGACAGCCTCAAGGGGAGGCTACACCTTC.

The gene calls are TRBV9 and TRBJ2-1; possibly TRBD1 for D (7 bases). This CDR3 has 15 amino acids. V shed 3 bases and J shed 8 bases, with 18 bases lying between them. Germline V gene lookup returns CDR1 SGDLS and CDR2 YYNGEE. Here the CDR3 reads CASSEEGAVVYEQFF. In DNA form, the CDR3 reads TGTGCCAGCAGCGAGGAGGGGGCGGTTGTCTATGAGCAGTTCTTC.

Only one count was recorded for this clone. This chain uses TRBV11-2 with TRBJ2-7; tentatively, D is TRBD1 or TRBD2 (5 bases each). V lost 0 bases and J lost 6, with 12 bases in between. The CDR3 has 14 residues. Per germline, CDR1 SGHAT and CDR2 FQNNGV. The CDR3 bases are TGTGCCAGCAGCTTAGATGGGTCAGGGAGCGAGCAGTACTTC. Its translation: CASSLDGSGSEQYF. The whole variable domain, filled in from reference TRBV11-2 and TRBJ2-7, reads EAGVAQSPRYKIIEKRQSVAFWCNPISGHATLYWYQQILGQGPKLLIQFQNNGVVDDSQLPKDRFSAERLKGVDSTLKIQPAKLEDSAVYLCASSLDGSGSEQYFGPGTRLTVT.

V is TRBV27 and J is TRBJ1-6, with D maybe TRBD1 (5 bases). This CDR3 has 15 residues. CDR1 is MNHEY and CDR2 is SMNVEV in the germline V gene (reference sequence). With 5 bases removed from V and 7 bases from J, the gap between germline ends came to 15 bases. CDR3 sequence: CASSLIQGGNSPLHF. CDR3 sequence (DNA): TGTGCCAGCAGTCTCATTCAGGGCGGGAATTCACCCCTCCACTTT.

The chain couples TRBV5-1 to TRBJ2-3, with 10 bases lining up with TRBD2. CDR1 and CDR2 from the germline V gene are SGHRS and YFSETQ. With V trimmed by 1 base and J by 5 bases, 4 bases remained unmatched. The CDR3 contains 15 residues. The CDR3 DNA reads as TGCGCCAGCAGCTTGTATCTAGCGGGAGTAGATACGCAGTATTTT. Translated, it gives CASSLYLAGVDTQYF.

J is TRBJ1-1 and V is TRBV29-1, with D possibly TRBD1 on 5 matching bases. The CDR3 sequence is 14 residues long. V was shortened by 0 bases and J by 1 base, with 9 bases between the two germline ends. Germline-derived CDR1 and CDR2 are SQVTM and ANQGSEA. CDR3 loop: CSVEDTGENTEAFF. The CDR3 region has the DNA TGCAGCGTTGAAGATACGGGGGAGAACACTGAAGCTTTCTTT.